A selection of T cell receptor beta chains follows, all from one sample in a study of T-cell reconstitution after alpha-beta-depleted transplantation in children. Each CDR3 protein gets one entry after TCRdb re-called the PCR reads with MiXCR. The profile shows 550,000 to 600,000 distinct CDR3 sequences, 20% to 25% of them singletons. This specimen consisted of PBMCs, mostly from graft donor cells, obtained 360 days after TCRalphabeta/CD19-depleted stem cell transplant. The source is a boy in the first two years of life who had a stem cell transplant for acute myeloid leukemia, so the T cells may come from the graft donor. CDR3s include the opening cysteine and the closing phenylalanine or tryptophan.

>TRBV6-5|TRBJ2-7
CASSYSDRFSYEQYF
>TRBV20-1|TRBJ2-3
CSASGGRHLDSRGYTDTQYF
>TRBV20-1|TRBJ1-6
CSVLLGSESPLHF
>TRBV10-3|TRBJ1-3
CAISPDGNTIYF
>TRBV12-3/TRBV12-4|TRBJ2-5
CASILSDRDFQETQYF
>TRBV29-1|TRBJ1-1
CSVGRVGREAEAFF
>TRBV7-3|TRBJ2-1
CASSLPGEGAYNEQFF
>TRBV28|TRBJ2-2
CASRPKAGAPPAGELFF
>TRBV7-8|TRBJ2-3
CASSLKGDFFPDTQYF
>TRBV6-5|TRBJ2-2
CASSYWDSPGELFF
>TRBV12-3/TRBV12-4|TRBJ1-1
CASSPDGATEAFF
>TRBV7-2|TRBJ1-5
CASSLVPLNQPQHF
>TRBV7-2|TRBJ2-3
CASSLGMGVGDTQYF
>TRBV20-1|TRBJ1-3
CSAVGFSGNTIYF
>TRBV20-1|TRBJ1-6
CSARGATGNSPLHF
>TRBV6-5|TRBJ2-3
CASRTGGGGANTQYF
>TRBV12-3/TRBV12-4|TRBJ2-6
CASSLWGSTGANVLTF
>TRBV10-1|TRBJ2-1
CASSPQGTNEQFF
>TRBV11-2|TRBJ2-6
CASSPFPGHTRGANVLTF
>TRBV20-1|TRBJ2-5
CSARPGDRQETQYF
>TRBV7-9|TRBJ2-1
CASSLGVSSNEQFF
>TRBV15|TRBJ2-1
CATSRDHGGPSSYNEQFF
>TRBV4-3|TRBJ1-2
CASSQEEGGDGYTF
>TRBV12-3/TRBV12-4|TRBJ2-7
CASSSSSLQYF